A selection of T cell receptor beta chains follows, all from one sample in a study of blood T cell repertoires in COVID-19. Profiling relied on immunoSEQ multiplex PCR, and the TCRdb table lists in-frame clones only, not all of them. Of roughly 200,000 clones in the sample, roughly 81% are singletons; the top ten hold approximately 12%. The sequenced sample was peripheral blood. Receptors originate from a woman at least 80 years old with COVID-19, enrolled during active disease. The CDR3 runs from the conserved cysteine through the conserved F or W. The D gene is left open where the match is weak. The size of a clone is reported for some rows only, either as once, few or many, or as a class for expanded clones.

v_call	clone_size	d_call	j_call	cdr3_nt	cdr3_aa
TRBV4-3	.	.	TRBJ1-1	TGCGCCAGCAGCCAAGATGGGGCAGGCCGGAACACTGAAGCTTTCTTT	CASSQDGAGRNTEAFF
TRBV4-3	.	.	TRBJ1-3	TGCGCCAGCAGCCATGGAACAGGGATCCCTGGAAACACCATATATTTT	CASSHGTGIPGNTIYF
TRBV28	.	TRBD2	TRBJ2-5	TGTGCCAGCAGTTTAAAGACTAGCGCGTACCAAGAGACCCAGTACTTC	CASSLKTSAYQETQYF
TRBV11-2	.	.	TRBJ2-6	TGTGCCAGCAGCTGGGTAGACTCTGCCAACGTCCTGACTTTC	CASSWVDSANVLTF
TRBV5-1	.	TRBD2	TRBJ2-3	TGCGCCAGCAGCGTGAGGACTAGCGGGGATGGGGATACGCAGTATTTT	CASSVRTSGDGDTQYF
TRBV5-1	.	TRBD1	TRBJ2-7	TGCGCCAGCAGCCCCGGGACAGATGCCTACGAGCAGTACTTC	CASSPGTDAYEQYF
TRBV2	.	.	TRBJ1-1	TGTGCCAGCACCACCTCTCGGGGGACTGAAGCTTTCTTT	CASTTSRGTEAFF
TRBV7-9	.	.	TRBJ2-1	TGTGCCAGCAGCTTTGCAGATTACAATGAGCAGTTCTTC	CASSFADYNEQFF
TRBV5-6	.	TRBD2	TRBJ2-1	TGTGCCAGCAGCTTGAGCGGGGGCCCAAGCTCCTACAATGAGCAGTTCTTC	CASSLSGGPSSYNEQFF
TRBV2	once	TRBD2	TRBJ2-1	TGTGCCAGCAGTGAATGGCGGGGGGGAAAAGGAACCTACAATGAGCAGTTCTTC	CASSEWRGGKGTYNEQFF
TRBV11-3	.	.	TRBJ2-7	TGTGCCAGCAGCCCAAACGGACTCCCTGGGCACGAGCAGTACTTC	CASSPNGLPGHEQYF
TRBV11-3	.	.	TRBJ2-3	TGTGCCAGCAGCTTAGTTCGGGGGATCACAGATACGCAGTATTTT	CASSLVRGITDTQYF
TRBV9	.	.	TRBJ2-7	TGTGCCAGCAGCGTAGCCGGAGACTACGAGCAGTACTTC	CASSVAGDYEQYF
TRBV5-1	.	.	TRBJ1-2	TGCGCCAGCAGCCCAGACAGTAACTATGGCTACACCTTC	CASSPDSNYGYTF
TRBV21-1	.	.	TRBJ1-3	TGTGCCAGCATGAGGCAGGGCTCTGGAAACACCATATATTTT	CASMRQGSGNTIYF
TRBV5-4	.	TRBD2	TRBJ2-7	TGTGCCAGCAGCTTGTTAGCGGGAGGCACCGAGCAGTACTTC	CASSLLAGGTEQYF
TRBV7-8	.	TRBD1	TRBJ1-2	TGTGCCAGCAGCAATAGACCGGGACAGGAGCACTATGGCTACACCTTC	CASSNRPGQEHYGYTF
TRBV15	.	.	TRBJ2-3	TGTGCCACCAGCAGAGTTGGTCGGGATACGCAGTATTTT	CATSRVGRDTQYF
TRBV12-5	.	.	TRBJ2-7	TGTGCTAGTGGTTTGATCGCGGGGACGGGCGAGCAGTACTTC	CASGLIAGTGEQYF
TRBV7-9	few	TRBD2	TRBJ2-5	TGTGCCAGCAGCTTATTCCTAGCGGGGGGTAGGGAGACCCAGTACTTC	CASSLFLAGGRETQYF
TRBV28	.	.	TRBJ1-3	TGTGCCAGCAGTTTCGTCTCTGGAAACACCATATATTTT	CASSFVSGNTIYF
TRBV10-3	.	.	TRBJ1-2	TGTGCCATCAGTGGGCAAGAACGCACACACCATTATGGCTACACCTTC	CAISGQERTHHYGYTF
TRBV2	.	TRBD2	TRBJ2-2	TGTGCCAGCAGGCTGCCTAGCGGGTTCGTGGACACCGGGGAGCTGTTTTTT	CASRLPSGFVDTGELFF
TRBV5-4	few	.	TRBJ2-3	TGTGCCGGCGTGGTAGCGCCAGATACGCAGTATTTT	CAGVVAPDTQYF
TRBV5-1	.	TRBD2	TRBJ2-3	TGCGCCAGCAGCTTGGGACTAGCGGCTAGCACAGATACGCAGTATTTT	CASSLGLAASTDTQYF
TRBV5-1	.	.	TRBJ2-7	TGCGCCAGCAGCGTTCGACACGACCCCTACGAGCAGTACTTC	CASSVRHDPYEQYF
TRBV28	.	TRBD1	TRBJ1-2	TGTGCCAGCAGTTCGATTAGATCTCAGGGGGCGTATGGCTACACCTTC	CASSSIRSQGAYGYTF
TRBV7-8	.	TRBD1	TRBJ2-1	TGTGCCAGCAGCTTAACCGGTGGACAGGGTGTTAATGAGCAGTTCTTC	CASSLTGGQGVNEQFF
TRBV2	.	.	TRBJ1-1	TGTGCCAGCAGGTTCGGGGGGCAAGGGGTCACTGAAGCTTTCTTT	CASRFGGQGVTEAFF
TRBV5-5	.	.	TRBJ1-4	TGTGCCAGCAGCCCACAGGCAACTAATGAAAAACTGTTTTTT	CASSPQATNEKLFF
TRBV5-1	.	.	TRBJ1-3	TGCGCCAGCAGCCCGGTTGACACACGTAACACCATATATTTT	CASSPVDTRNTIYF
TRBV6-1	.	.	TRBJ1-6	TGTGCCAGCAGTGAAGGGGGGGATTCCTCTGCACCCCTCCACTTT	CASSEGGDSSAPLHF
TRBV27	.	.	TRBJ1-4	TGTGCCAGCAGAAGCGTTGCAACTAATGAAAAACTGTTTTTT	CASRSVATNEKLFF
TRBV9	.	.	TRBJ2-5	TGTGCCAGCAGCGTAGGCAGGGTCCGAGAGACCCAGTACTTC	CASSVGRVRETQYF
TRBV6-9	once	.	TRBJ1-2	TGTGCCAGCAGTAAGATCGACAGGTTTAACTATGGCTACACCTTC	CASSKIDRFNYGYTF
TRBV27	.	.	TRBJ2-7	TGTGCCAGCAGCCCGGGACTGGGGCCCTACGAGCAGTACTTC	CASSPGLGPYEQYF
TRBV7-3	.	TRBD1	TRBJ2-3	TGTGCCAGCAGCCTAGCCGGGACAGACCCAGATACGCAGTATTTT	CASSLAGTDPDTQYF